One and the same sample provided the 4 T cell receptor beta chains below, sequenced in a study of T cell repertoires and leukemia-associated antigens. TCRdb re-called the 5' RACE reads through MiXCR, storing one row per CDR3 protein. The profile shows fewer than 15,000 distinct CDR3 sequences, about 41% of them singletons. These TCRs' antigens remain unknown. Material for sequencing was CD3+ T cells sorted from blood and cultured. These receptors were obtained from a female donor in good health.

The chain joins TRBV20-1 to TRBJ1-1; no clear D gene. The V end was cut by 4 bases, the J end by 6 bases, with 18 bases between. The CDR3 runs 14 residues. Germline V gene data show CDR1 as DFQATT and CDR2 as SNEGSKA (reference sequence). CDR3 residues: CSAKSRSFKAEAFF. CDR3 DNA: TGCAGTGCTAAGAGCAGGAGCTTTAAGGCTGAAGCTTTCTTT.

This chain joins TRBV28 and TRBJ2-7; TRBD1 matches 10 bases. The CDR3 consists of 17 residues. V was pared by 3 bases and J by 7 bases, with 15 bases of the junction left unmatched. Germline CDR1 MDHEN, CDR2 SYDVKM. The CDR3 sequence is CASSFPLGTGEAGEQYF. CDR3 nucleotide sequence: TGTGCCAGCAGTTTTCCCCTCGGGACAGGGGAGGCCGGGGAGCAGTACTTC.

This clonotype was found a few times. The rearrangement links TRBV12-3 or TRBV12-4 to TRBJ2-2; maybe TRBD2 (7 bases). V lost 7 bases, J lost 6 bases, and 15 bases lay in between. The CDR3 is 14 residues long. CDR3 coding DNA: TGTGCCAGCAACCAACAGGGAGGGGCCGGGGAGCTGTTTTTT. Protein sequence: CASNQQGGAGELFF.

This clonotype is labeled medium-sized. This CDR3 reads CSARDGRGRSDTQYF. CDR3 DNA sequence: TGCAGTGCTAGAGATGGGCGGGGGCGGTCCGATACGCAGTATTTT. The genes are TRBV20-1 and TRBJ2-3, with D possibly TRBD2 on 7 matching bases. The CDR3 has 15 residues. V lost 0 bases and J 6 bases, leaving 16 bases between the germline ends. Germline V gene lookup returns CDR1 DFQATT and CDR2 SNEGSKA (reference sequence).